The 3 T cell receptor beta chains presented below share a single source sample, sequenced in a study of spatial heterogeneity in lung cancer. Time point meaning: blood at routine non-recurrence follow-up after resection. One entry per CDR3 protein results from TCRdb running MiXCR on the 5' RACE reads. The sample contains approximately 110,000 distinct CDR3 sequences, 10% to 13% of which appear only once. This specimen consisted of PBMCs, obtained at follow-up. All receptors come from a female donor with early-stage non-small cell lung cancer.

This clonotype showed up just a few times. This chain connects TRBV9 to TRBJ2-3; no definite D call. Germline CDR1 and CDR2: SGDLS and YYNGEE. V lost 7 bases to trimming and J lost 4 bases, with 13 bases between them. The CDR3 runs to 13 residues. The DNA for the CDR3 is TGTGCCAGCGGGGATTCCTCGGCAGATACGCAGTATTTT. Its translation is CASGDSSADTQYF.

This clonotype was observed a few times. J is TRBJ1-2 and V is TRBV20-1; perhaps TRBD1 as D (6 bases). The CDR3 runs to 14 residues. V lost 5 bases, J lost 1 base, and 14 bases lay in between. Per the germline V gene, CDR1 is DFQATT and CDR2 is SNEGSKA (reference sequence). The CDR3 reads CSAEREGGNYGYTF. CDR3 coding DNA: TGCAGTGCTGAGAGAGAAGGGGGTAACTATGGCTACACCTTC.

In this sample, this clonotype turned up many times. The chain uses TRBV12-3 or TRBV12-4 and TRBJ2-1, with 7 bases identical to TRBD2. The CDR3 is 13 amino acids. The trim removed 0 bases at V and 16 bases at J, leaving 9 bases unmatched. CDR3 region: CASSLAWASGRFF. The CDR3 nucleotides are TGTGCCAGCAGTTTAGCGTGGGCTAGCGGCCGATTCTTC.